Described below is a single T cell receptor beta chain sequence and its context. In the original analysis: Quantification of nucleated cells was approximated via reference gene primer amplification. The table came from immunoSEQ multiplex PCR; TCRdb's copy has only in-frame clones and leaves some out. The DNA gave D and trimming, while V, J and clone size come from that table. The profile shows some 59,000 clones, roughly 79% of them singletons. The V gene's germline CDR1 is MRHNA and CDR2 SNTAGT. This CDR3 comprises 10 residues. V dropped 10 bases and J dropped 6 bases, with 10 bases sitting between them. This sample was included in a study of blood T cell repertoires in COVID-19. The wider study: Material from acute and convalescent COVID-19 was sourced from the United States, Italy and Spain. The cDNA or gDNA used as material had been derived from T cells, B-cell-depleted T cells, or PBMCs.

Sequencing was performed on peripheral blood. This chain connects TRBV6-4 to TRBJ2-7; D is unclear. The TCR sequence derives from a woman in her fifties or sixties with acute or convalescent COVID-19. This CDR3 is CATLELEQYF. Written as DNA, the CDR3 is TGTGCCACTCTGGAGCTCGAGCAGTACTTC.